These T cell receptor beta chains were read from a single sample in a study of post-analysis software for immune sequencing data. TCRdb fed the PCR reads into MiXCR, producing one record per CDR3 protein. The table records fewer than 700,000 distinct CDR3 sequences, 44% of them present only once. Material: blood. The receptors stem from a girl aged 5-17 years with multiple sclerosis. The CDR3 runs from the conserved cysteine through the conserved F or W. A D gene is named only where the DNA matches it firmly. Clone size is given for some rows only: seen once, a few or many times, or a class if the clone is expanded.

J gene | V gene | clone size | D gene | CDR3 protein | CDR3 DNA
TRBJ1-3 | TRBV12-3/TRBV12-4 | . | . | CASSSPGLSGNTIYF | TGTGCCAGCAGTTCTCCAGGACTTTCTGGAAACACCATATATTTT
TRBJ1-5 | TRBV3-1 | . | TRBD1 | CASRQTGGNQPQHF | TGTGCCAGCAGACAAACAGGGGGCAATCAGCCCCAGCATTTT
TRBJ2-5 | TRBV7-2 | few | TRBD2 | CASSLVASGSQETQYF | TGTGCCAGCAGCTTAGTAGCTAGCGGGTCCCAAGAGACCCAGTACTTC
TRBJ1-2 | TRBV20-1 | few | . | CSAEDRTNYGYTF | TGCAGTGCCGAGGACAGAACTAACTATGGCTACACCTTC
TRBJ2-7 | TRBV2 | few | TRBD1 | CASSPRDRDEQYF | TGTGCCAGCAGCCCCCGGGACAGGGACGAGCAGTACTTC
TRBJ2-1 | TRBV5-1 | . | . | CASSYRSNEQFF | TGCGCCAGCAGCTACCGGAGCAATGAGCAGTTCTTC
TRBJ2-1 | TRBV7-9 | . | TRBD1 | CAGLLGDRGYSEQFF | TGTGCCGGCCTGCTAGGGGACAGGGGATATAGTGAGCAGTTCTTC
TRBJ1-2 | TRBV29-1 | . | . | CSVVRSSYGYTF | TGCAGCGTTGTCAGGTCCAGCTATGGCTACACCTTC
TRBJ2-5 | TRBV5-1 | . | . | CASSFYELREQYF | TGCGCCAGCAGCTTCTACGAGCTTCGGGAGCAGTACTTC
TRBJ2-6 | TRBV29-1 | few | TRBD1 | CSVRDRAGANVLTF | TGCAGCGTCCGGGACAGGGCCGGGGCCAACGTCCTGACTTTC
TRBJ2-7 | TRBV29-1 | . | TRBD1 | CSAGTGGISYEQYF | TGCAGCGCCGGGACAGGGGGCATATCCTACGAGCAGTACTTC
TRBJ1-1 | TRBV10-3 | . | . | CATLEQPNTEAFF | TGTGCCACTCTGGAGCAGCCCAACACTGAAGCTTTCTTT
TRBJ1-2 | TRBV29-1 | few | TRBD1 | CSAHTGANYGYTF | TGCAGCGCTCACACAGGGGCTAACTATGGCTACACCTTC
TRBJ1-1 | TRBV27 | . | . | CASSLSPDSGAFF | TGTGCCAGCAGTTTATCGCCTGACTCGGGAGCTTTCTTT
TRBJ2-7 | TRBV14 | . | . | CASSRGHNLYNEQYF | TGTGCCAGCAGCCGAGGCCATAACCTCTACAATGAGCAGTACTTC
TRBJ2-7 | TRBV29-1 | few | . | CSVEIVEDSINPYEQYF | TGCAGCGTTGAAATTGTCGAGGACAGCATAAACCCCTACGAGCAGTACTTC
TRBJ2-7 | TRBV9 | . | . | CASSVSPGRGYEQYF | TGTGCCAGCAGCGTCTCCCCGGGCAGGGGATACGAGCAGTACTTC
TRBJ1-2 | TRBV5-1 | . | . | CASSLTGYGYGYTF | TGCGCCAGCAGCCTTACGGGGTACGGCTATGGCTACACCTTC
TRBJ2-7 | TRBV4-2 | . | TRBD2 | CASSQGAGLAVYEQYF | TGTGCCAGCAGCCAAGGGGCCGGGCTAGCGGTCTACGAGCAGTACTTC
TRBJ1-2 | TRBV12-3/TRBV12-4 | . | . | CASSRRTEYGYTF | TGTGCCAGCAGTCGGAGGACAGAGTATGGCTACACCTTC
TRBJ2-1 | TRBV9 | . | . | CASSWISYNEQFF | TGTGCCAGCAGCTGGATTTCCTACAATGAGCAGTTCTTC
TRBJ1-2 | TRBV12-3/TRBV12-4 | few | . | CASSLSRAGAGYTF | TGTGCCAGCAGTTTAAGTCGTGCGGGGGCGGGCTACACCTTC
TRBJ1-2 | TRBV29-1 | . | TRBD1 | CSVGQSNYGYTF | TGCAGCGTGGGACAGTCTAACTATGGCTACACCTTC
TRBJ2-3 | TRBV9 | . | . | CASSVATRPSTDTQYF | TGTGCCAGCAGCGTAGCTACTAGGCCGTCCACAGATACGCAGTATTTT
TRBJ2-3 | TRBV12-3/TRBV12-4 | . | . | CASSLSDNTDTQYF | TGTGCCAGCAGTCTTAGCGATAACACAGATACGCAGTATTTT
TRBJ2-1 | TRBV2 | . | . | CATTTLFNEQFF | TGTGCCACCACGACCCTCTTTAATGAGCAGTTCTTC
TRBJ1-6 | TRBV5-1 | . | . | CASKEDLGDNSPLHF | TGCGCCAGCAAGGAGGACCTGGGGGATAATTCACCCCTCCACTTT
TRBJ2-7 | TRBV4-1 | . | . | CASSPEVRGPYEQYF | TGCGCCAGCAGCCCGGAGGTCAGGGGACCCTACGAGCAGTACTTC
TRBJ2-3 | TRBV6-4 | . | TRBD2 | CASSRTSDADTQYF | TGTGCCAGCAGTCGGACTAGCGATGCAGATACGCAGTATTTT
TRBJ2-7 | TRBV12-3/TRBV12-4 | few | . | CASTFDSREQYF | TGTGCCAGCACCTTTGACAGTCGCGAGCAGTACTTC
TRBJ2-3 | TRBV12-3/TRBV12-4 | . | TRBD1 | CASSGQVLSTDTQYF | TGTGCCAGCAGTGGACAGGTCCTTAGCACAGATACGCAATATTTC
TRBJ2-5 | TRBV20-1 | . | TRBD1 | CSARGKQGAETQYF | TGCAGTGCTAGAGGCAAGCAGGGGGCAGAGACCCAGTACTTC
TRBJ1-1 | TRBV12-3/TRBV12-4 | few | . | CASSLKGSTEAFF | TGTGCCAGCAGTCTTAAGGGGAGCACTGAAGCTTTCTTT
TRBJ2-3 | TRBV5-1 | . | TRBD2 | CASSTVASGGALDTQYF | TGCGCCAGCAGCACCGTAGCCAGCGGGGGGGCCTTAGATACGCAGTATTTT
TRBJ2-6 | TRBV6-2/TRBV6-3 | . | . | CASTQEPGANVLTF | TGTGCCAGCACTCAGGAACCGGGGGCCAACGTCCTGACTTTC
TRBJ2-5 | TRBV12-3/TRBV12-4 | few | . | CASSRVDLGETQYF | TGTGCCAGCAGTCGTGTTGACCTAGGGGAGACCCAGTACTTC
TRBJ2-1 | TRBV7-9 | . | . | CARNIPGLQNEQFF | TGTGCCCGCAACATTCCGGGACTCCAGAATGAGCAGTTCTTC
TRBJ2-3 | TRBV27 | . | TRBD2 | CASSPYGLAGAGDTQYF | TGTGCCAGCAGTCCATATGGACTAGCGGGAGCGGGAGATACGCAGTATTTT
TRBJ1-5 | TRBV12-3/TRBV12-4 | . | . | CASSFEDQPQHF | TGTGCCAGCAGTTTTGAGGACCAGCCCCAGCATTTT
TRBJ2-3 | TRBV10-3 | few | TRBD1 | CAISESTGALDTQYF | TGTGCCATCAGTGAGTCGACAGGGGCCCTCGATACGCAGTATTTT
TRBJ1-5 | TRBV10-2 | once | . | CASSARGSGPNQPQHF | TGCGCCAGCAGTGCACGGGGCAGTGGGCCGAATCAGCCCCAGCATTTT
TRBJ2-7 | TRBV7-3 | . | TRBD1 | CASSPDPGQGPYEQYF | TGTGCCAGCAGCCCCGACCCGGGACAGGGCCCCTACGAGCAGTACTTC
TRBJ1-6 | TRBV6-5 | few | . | CASSYSIATDSYNSPLHF | TGTGCCAGCAGTTACTCGATTGCCACGGACTCCTATAATTCACCCCTCCACTTT
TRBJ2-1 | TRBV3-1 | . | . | CASSQVMQSYNEQFF | TGTGCCAGCAGCCAAGTCATGCAGAGCTACAATGAGCAGTTCTTC
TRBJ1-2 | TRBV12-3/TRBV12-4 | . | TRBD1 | CASSLRAGTVDGYTF | TGTGCCAGCAGTTTAAGAGCCGGGACAGTCGATGGCTACACCTTC
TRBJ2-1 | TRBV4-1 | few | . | CASSQDVWGEQFF | TGCGCCAGCAGCCAGGACGTTTGGGGCGAGCAGTTCTTC
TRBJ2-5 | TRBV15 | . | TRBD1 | CATSRVGQGSSQETQYF | TGTGCCACCAGCAGGGTGGGACAGGGGTCGTCCCAAGAGACCCAGTACTTC
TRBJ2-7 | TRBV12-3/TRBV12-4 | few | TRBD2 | CASRTRGESSYEQYF | TGTGCCAGCAGAACCCGGGGGGAAAGCTCCTACGAGCAGTACTTC
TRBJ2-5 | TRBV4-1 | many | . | CASSQDDSYWETQYF | TGCGCCAGCAGCCAAGATGACAGCTATTGGGAGACCCAGTACTTC
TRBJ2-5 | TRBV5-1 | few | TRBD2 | CASGGLAGGRQETQYF | TGCGCCAGCGGGGGACTAGCGGGGGGCCGACAAGAGACCCAGTACTTC
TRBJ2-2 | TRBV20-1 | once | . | CSAKTSSTGELFF | TGCAGTGCAAAGACTAGTTCCACCGGGGAGCTGTTTTTT